The entry below describes one TCR beta chain. Profiling relied on immunoSEQ multiplex PCR, and the TCRdb table lists in-frame clones only, not all of them. The table includes tens of thousands of clones, approximately 86% detected once. With V trimmed by 0 bases and J by 6 bases, 12 bases remained unmatched. Germline CDR1 reads SGDLS; CDR2 reads YYNGEE. The CDR3 has 18 residues. The record originates from a study of blood T cell repertoires in COVID-19. As for the study in general: Samples of COVID-19 (acute and convalescent) were obtained from the United States, Italy and Spain. T cells, B-cell-depleted T cells, or PBMCs supplied cDNA or gDNA.

The origin of this receptor is a man in his sixties with acute or convalescent COVID-19. Sequencing input: peripheral blood. V and J are TRBV9 and TRBJ2-2; 9 nucleotides line up with TRBD1. The CDR3 nucleotides are TGTGCCAGCAGCGTAGAGCCCTCTGACAGGGGGTATGCCGGGGAGCTGTTTTTT. This sequence encodes CASSVEPSDRGYAGELFF.